Below are 10 T cell receptor beta chains sequenced from a single sample in a study of shared clonotypes between healthy human individuals. Here immunoSEQ multiplex PCR was the method, and the copy in TCRdb shows in-frame clones only, minus some. The table includes over 1.4 million clones, roughly 96% detected once. The material sequenced was naive CD4+ T cells sorted from blood. Subset defined: CD45RA+ positively selected. All receptors derive from a man aged 25-45 years in good health.

The chain recombines TRBV10-3 with TRBJ2-3, with 7 bases lining up with TRBD2. The germline V gene encodes CDR1 ENHRY and CDR2 SYGVKD. The CDR3 is made up of 16 amino acids. J was trimmed by 2 bases and V by 4 bases; bases with no gene match: 9. Here the CDR3 reads CAISARAGTNTDTQYF. The DNA for the CDR3 is TGTGCCATCAGTGCGCGCGCAGGGACTAACACAGATACGCAGTATTTT.

CDR3 in amino acids: CASSLRYGGRGQYF. The CDR3 nucleotides read TGTGCCAGCAGTCTAAGGTACGGGGGCCGAGGGCAGTACTTC. The gene calls are TRBV27 and TRBJ2-7; D is tentatively TRBD1 or TRBD2 (6 bases each). V lost 5 bases and J lost 9, with 20 bases in between. The CDR3 spans 14 residues. Germline assignment: CDR1 MNHEY and CDR2 SMNVEV (reference sequence).

The chain combines TRBV6-5 with TRBJ2-3; D is perhaps TRBD2 (6 bases). The germline V gene has CDR1 MNHEY and CDR2 SVGAGI. V lost 4 bases to trimming and J lost 0 bases, with 11 bases between them. The CDR3 length is 15 residues. The CDR3: CASSFQSGSTDTQYF. CDR3 DNA: TGTGCCAGCAGTTTTCAAAGCGGGAGCACAGATACGCAGTATTTT.

This chain uses TRBV7-2 with TRBJ2-7; 11 bases align to TRBD2. CDR1 is SGHTA and CDR2 is FQGNSA in the germline V gene. This CDR3 is 15 amino acids long. With 3 bases clipped from V and 6 bases from J, the junction kept 7 bases outside the gene matches. The CDR3 sequence is CASSFELAGVREQYF. CDR3 in DNA: TGTGCCAGCAGCTTCGAACTAGCGGGAGTGCGCGAGCAGTACTTC.

The rearrangement joins TRBV7-2 to TRBJ2-5, with D possibly called TRBD1 or TRBD2 (5 bases each). CDR1 and CDR2 (germline): SGHTA, FQGNSA. This CDR3 is built from 14 residues. V lost 5 bases and J 2 bases, leaving 12 bases between the germline ends. The CDR3 is CASSQTWGQETQYF. In DNA, the CDR3 is TGTGCCAGCAGCCAGACTTGGGGGCAAGAGACCCAGTACTTC. Drawing the rest from reference TRBV7-2 and TRBJ2-5, the complete variable domain is GAGVSQSPSNKVTEKGKDVELRCDPISGHTALYWYRQSLGQGLEFLIYFQGNSAPDKSGLPSDRFSAERTGGSVSTLTIQRTQQEDSAVYLCASSQTWGQETQYFGPGTRLLVL.

The chain uses TRBV7-8 and TRBJ1-4; TRBD1 matches at 10 bases. This CDR3 is built from 17 residues. V shed 5 bases and J 0 bases; nucleotides not matched to a gene: 6. Germline V CDR1 and CDR2: SGHVS, FQNEAQ. CDR3 nucleotides: TGTGCCAGCAGCCTCCGGGACAGGGGCTCAACTAATGAAAAACTGTTTTTT. It yields the protein CASSLRDRGSTNEKLFF.

V usage is TRBV7-9 and J usage is TRBJ1-1; 8 nucleotides align to TRBD1. CDR3 length equals 15 residues. The germline V gene has CDR1 SEHNR and CDR2 FQNEAQ (reference sequence). V was clipped by 5 bases and J by 4 bases; unmatched bases: 9. DNA for the CDR3: TGTGCCAGCAGCACAAACAGGGGGACGGGCACTGAAGCTTTCTTT. Translated, it gives CASSTNRGTGTEAFF. The full variable domain, completed using reference TRBV7-9 and TRBJ1-1, is DTGVSQNPRHKITKRGQNVTFRCDPISEHNRLYWYRQTLGQGPEFLTYFQNEAQLEKSRLLSDRFSAERPKGSFSTLEIQRTEQGDSAMYLCASSTNRGTGTEAFFGQGTRLTVV.

The gene calls are TRBV10-3 and TRBJ2-7; D uncertain. Trimming stripped 3 bases from V and 3 bases from J, with 15 bases between. The CDR3 has 15 residues. The germline gives CDR1 ENHRY, CDR2 SYGVKD. The CDR3 coding sequence is TGTGCCATCAGTGAAGGAGAAAATGGACGCTACGAGCAGTACTTC. Amino acid sequence: CAISEGENGRYEQYF.

The chain links TRBV7-6 to TRBJ1-1; D gene uncertain. Trimming took 5 bases from V and 7 from J, leaving 11 bases between them. The CDR3 runs 12 residues. CDR1 is SGHVS, CDR2 FNYEAQ, per germline. DNA of the CDR3: TGTGCCAGCAGCCGTACAAAGGTTGAAGCTTTCTTT. This gives the protein CASSRTKVEAFF.

The rearrangement uses TRBV6-5 and TRBJ1-1; D perhaps matches TRBD1 (6 bases). The V gene lost 0 bases and the J gene lost 10 bases, with 9 bases spanning the gap. The germline gives CDR1 MNHEY, CDR2 SVGAGI. CDR3 length equals 12 residues. CDR3 DNA: TGTGCCAGCAGTTACTCTGGGGGCATAGCTTTCTTT. It specifies CASSYSGGIAFF.